The entry below gives a single T cell receptor (beta chain) sequence along with its context. Its matching antigen is unknown. These data belong to a study of T cells in tumors after PD-1 blockade. As for the study in general: Patients had no prior checkpoint blockade, systemic immunosuppressants, or anti-cancer therapy within 4 weeks. During anti-PD-1 treatment, some patients continued daily vismodegib 150 mg. Whole-study findings and limits: About 41% of tumor TCR clonotypes were also found in blood.

In germline, CDR1 is KGHSH, CDR2 LQKENI. The length of the CDR3 is 14 residues. The ends were cut back, 3 bases at V and 4 bases at J, with 12 bases in the middle. Assay: immunoSEQ multiplex PCR; the TCRdb copy retains only in-frame clones and omits some. The data contain 60,000 to 75,000 clones, roughly 70% of them singletons. The input for sequencing was PBMCs, taken after anti-PD-1 treatment. This clonotype originated in a human donor with basal cell carcinoma. V usage is TRBV18 and J usage is TRBJ2-5; D possibly corresponds to TRBD2 (6 bases). This CDR3 reads CASSPGLLGETQYF. In DNA, the CDR3 is TGTGCCAGCTCACCGGGACTGTTGGGAGAGACCCAGTACTTC.